The 5 T cell receptor beta chains below were found in one sample sequenced in a study of blood T cell repertoires in COVID-19. The method was immunoSEQ multiplex PCR; TCRdb's version includes in-frame clones alone and lacks a portion of them. The sample carries some 160,000 clones, approximately 91% recorded once. The sample consisted of peripheral blood. The origin of the receptors is a man younger than 35 with COVID-19, enrolled during active disease.

This clone has only a few counts. CDR3 loop: CASSLGWGDSNQPQHF. In DNA, the CDR3 is TGTGCCAGCAGTTTAGGATGGGGCGATAGCAATCAGCCCCAGCATTTT. V usage is TRBV28 and J usage is TRBJ1-5, with D tentatively TRBD1 (5 bases). V was pared by 2 bases and J by 0 bases, with 11 bases between. Germline V gene sequence: CDR1 MDHEN, CDR2 SYDVKM. The CDR3 contains 16 residues. The complete variable domain, with remaining parts taken from reference TRBV28 and TRBJ1-5, reads DVKVTQSSRYLVKRTGEKVFLECVQDMDHENMFWYRQDPGLGLRLIYFSYDVKMKEKGDIPEGYSVSREKKERFSLILESASTNQTSMYLCASSLGWGDSNQPQHFGDGTRLSIL.

As for this clone: An end of the junction does not agree with germline; a read error may underlie this. The chain couples TRBV4-1 to TRBJ1-4; the D gene is possibly TRBD1 (6 bases). The V gene's germline CDR1 is MGHRA and CDR2 YSYEKL. The CDR3 is made up of 15 amino acids. This chain's CDR3 is CASSHFPGQNEKLLF. DNA of the CDR3: TGCGCCAGCAGCCATTTTCCCGGACAGAATGAAAAACTGCTTTTT.

This clone appeared a single time. The chain recombines TRBV5-1 with TRBJ1-2; 7 bases agree with TRBD1. CDR3 length equals 13 residues. V lost 3 bases to trimming and J lost 4 bases; unmatched junction nucleotides: 3. CDR1 SGHRS and CDR2 YFSETQ come from the germline V gene. CDR3 amino acids: CASSSTGAYGYTF. The DNA of the CDR3 is TGCGCCAGCAGCTCAACAGGGGCCTATGGCTACACCTTC. The whole variable domain, filled in from reference TRBV5-1 and TRBJ1-2, reads KAGVTQTPRYLIKTRGQQVTLSCSPISGHRSVSWYQQTPGQGLQFLFEYFSETQRNKGNFPGRFSGRQFSNSRSEMNVSTLELGDSALYLCASSSTGAYGYTFGSGTRLTVV.

This clone was observed a single time. The chain combines TRBV19 with TRBJ1-5, with D possibly matching TRBD1 (6 bases). The germline V gene has CDR1 LNHDA and CDR2 SQIVND (reference sequence). The V and J ends lost 8 bases and 6 bases respectively, with 23 bases between them. The CDR3 sequence is 16 residues long. The CDR3 loop is CASSQGGAGGGQPQHF. For the CDR3, the DNA is TGTGCCAGTTCCCAAGGGGGAGCGGGGGGTGGTCAGCCCCAGCATTTT.

The chain uses TRBV15 and TRBJ2-3; weak D call: TRBD2 (5 bases). V lost 3 bases and J 4 bases, leaving 11 bases between the germline ends. This CDR3 is 14 amino acids long. Looked up from germline, CDR1 is LNHNV and CDR2 is YYDKDF (reference sequence). CDR3 nucleotides: TGTGCCACCAGCAGGCCGGGGAAACCAGATACGCAGTATTTT. Translation: CATSRPGKPDTQYF.